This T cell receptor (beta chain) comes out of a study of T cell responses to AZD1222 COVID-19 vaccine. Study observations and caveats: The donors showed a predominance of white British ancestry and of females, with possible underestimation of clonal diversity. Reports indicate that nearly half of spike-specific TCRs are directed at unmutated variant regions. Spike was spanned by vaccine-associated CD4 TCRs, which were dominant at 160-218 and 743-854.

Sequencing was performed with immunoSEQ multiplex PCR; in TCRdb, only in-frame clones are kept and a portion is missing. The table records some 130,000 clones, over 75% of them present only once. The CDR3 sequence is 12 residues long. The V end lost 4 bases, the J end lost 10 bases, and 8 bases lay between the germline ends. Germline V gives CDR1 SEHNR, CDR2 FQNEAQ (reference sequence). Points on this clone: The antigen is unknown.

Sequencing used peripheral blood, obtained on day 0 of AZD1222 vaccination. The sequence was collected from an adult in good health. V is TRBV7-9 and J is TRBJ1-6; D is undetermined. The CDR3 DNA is TGTGCCAGCAGCTACGAAGGCTCACCCCTCCACTTT. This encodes CASSYEGSPLHF.